Below, one TCR beta chain is given with its context. The sample originates from a study of blood T cell repertoires in COVID-19. About the research overall: There were acute and convalescent COVID-19 samples, and they came from the United States, Italy and Spain. T cells, B-cell-depleted T cells, or PBMCs provided the cDNA or gDNA that served as material.

Authors' methods: By means of reference gene primer amplification, nucleated cell counts were estimated. Libraries were prepared by immunoSEQ multiplex PCR; TCRdb keeps only in-frame clonotypes and omits some of them. That table supplies the V and J calls and clone size; D and trimming were determined from the DNA. The data hold almost 200,000 clones, with around 92% observed a single time. Cohorts were assigned according to the clinical history that participants reported. CDR3 length equals 18 residues. Trimming stripped 0 bases from V and 4 bases from J, with 20 bases between. Germline V gene sequence: CDR1 SGDLS, CDR2 YYNGEE.

This clonotype originated in a young woman who had recovered from COVID-19. The source material was PBMCs or T cells enriched from blood (not recorded which). This chain connects TRBV9 to TRBJ1-3; tentative D call: TRBD1 (5 bases). For the CDR3, the DNA is TGTGCCAGCAGCGTAGAGATGGGGATAGGGGCGAGGGGAAACACCATATATTTT. Amino acids: CASSVEMGIGARGNTIYF.